This record concerns one T cell receptor beta chain sequence. Its antigen is unknown. Between the trimmed V and J ends, which lost 4 bases and 2 bases, there was a span of 22 bases. This CDR3 is 18 amino acids long. Germline lookup yields CDR1 SGDLS and CDR2 YYNGEE. The data derive from a study of pediatric ulcerative colitis. The method was immunoSEQ multiplex PCR; TCRdb's version includes in-frame clones alone and lacks a portion of them. Counted here are more than 45,000 clones, about 90% occurring once; the ten biggest clones make up about 1.5%. Overall study findings and caveats: Compared with controls, ulcerative colitis showed greater blood-rectum clone sharing.

This clonotype originated in a boy between 10 and 17 years old who was a control in a study of pediatric ulcerative colitis. Material: blood. The V gene is TRBV9, the J gene TRBJ1-5; D gene unclear. CDR3 DNA sequence: TGTGCCAGCAGCCCTCGCGGGCCCGAGTCAAGTGGCAATCAGCCCCAGCATTTT. Its protein product is CASSPRGPESSGNQPQHF.